This T cell receptor (beta chain) comes out of a study of cytomegalovirus exposure and HLA in healthy donors. Whole-study context: The study placed approximately 80% of its 350 to 400 genotyped donors in the Caucasian-associated ancestry cluster. Study findings and constraints: Sequencing depth across donors, presence/absence analyses assumed, was roughly uniform. Prediction of most subjects' HLA-A and HLA-B alleles by TCR beta sequences was reportedly accurate. Immune exposure information comprised only CMV serostatus.

With regard to this clone: Antigen specificity is unknown.

Germline CDR1 is PRHDT and CDR2 is FYEKMQ (reference sequence). CDR3 size: 12 residues. V lost 8 bases to trimming and J lost 3 bases, with 9 bases between them. The PCR was carried out with 60 Vbeta primers and 13 Jbeta primers. The table came from immunoSEQ multiplex PCR; TCRdb's copy has only in-frame clones and leaves some out. The data contain roughly 280,000 clones, roughly two thirds of them singletons. This TCR was recovered from a female donor in good health and CMV-seronegative. The chain recombines TRBV13 with TRBJ2-3; a weak D match, TRBD1 (5 bases). The sequenced material came from PBMCs. The CDR3 loop reads CASSAGTDTQYF. DNA for the CDR3: TGTGCCAGCTCGGCAGGGACAGATACGCAGTATTTT.